These 30 T cell receptor beta chains share one sample of origin, sequenced in a study of T cells in Graves' hyperthyroidism and ophthalmopathy. Researchers amplified the TCR beta CDR3 regions from RNA transcripts. First-round RT-PCR targeting the TCR CDR3 was performed with the HTBI primer set. In TCRdb, the multiplex PCR reads were re-called with MiXCR into one record per CDR3 protein. The table lists 300,000 to 350,000 distinct CDR3 sequences, over 15% of them singletons. Source material: blood. These receptor sequences come from a woman aged 45-60 years with Graves' hyperthyroidism.

In its sample, this clonotype was seen a few times. The rearrangement joins TRBV6-1 to TRBJ1-5; 7 nucleotides match TRBD1. V trimming: 5 bases; J trimming: 1 base; junction bases outside the gene matches: 5. Per germline, CDR1 MNHNS and CDR2 SASEGT. This CDR3 is 15 amino acids long. The CDR3, as DNA: TGTGCCAGCAGTCCACAGGGGACAAGCAATCAGCCCCAGCATTTT. This encodes CASSPQGTSNQPQHF.

This clonotype was seen many times. This rearrangement joins TRBV20-1 to TRBJ1-2; a weak D match, TRBD1 (6 bases). Per the germline V gene, CDR1 is DFQATT and CDR2 is SNEGSKA (reference sequence). The germline V and J ends were trimmed by 1 base and 4 bases, with 16 bases remaining between them. The CDR3 loop spans 15 amino acids. As DNA, the CDR3 is TGCAGTGCTAGAGGTCTTCACAGGGAAAGCTATGGCTACACCTTC. Amino acids: CSARGLHRESYGYTF.

This clonotype has at least ten counts. The chain joins TRBV11-2 to TRBJ2-1; D gene ambiguous. This CDR3 is 14 amino acids long. The ends were cut back, 0 bases at V and 3 bases at J, with 6 bases in the middle. The germline V gene has CDR1 SGHAT and CDR2 FQNNGV. The CDR3 loop is CASSLEGIYNEQFF. CDR3 coding DNA: TGTGCCAGCAGCTTAGAAGGCATCTACAATGAGCAGTTCTTC.

This clonotype occurred a few times. V gene TRBV28 combines with J gene TRBJ2-7; D remains ambiguous. This CDR3 is 15 amino acids long. Germline CDR1 reads MDHEN; CDR2 reads SYDVKM. With 4 bases removed from V and 4 bases from J, the gap between germline ends came to 17 bases. The CDR3 bases are TGTGCCAGCAGTTCCCCCCATTCGAGGCTATACGAGCAGTACTTC. Protein: CASSSPHSRLYEQYF.

This clonotype was seen at least ten times. The V and J genes are TRBV6-1 and TRBJ1-1; TRBD1 is a possible D gene (6 bases). Germline V CDR1 and CDR2: MNHNS, SASEGT. V lost 2 bases and J 4 bases, leaving 17 bases between the germline ends. The CDR3 contains 16 residues. This chain's CDR3 is CASSEWAPSRGTEAFF. The DNA of the CDR3 is TGTGCCAGCAGTGAATGGGCTCCGTCCAGGGGCACTGAAGCTTTCTTT.

This clonotype was found a few times. This sequence joins TRBV10-3 and TRBJ2-2; D is undetermined. Per the germline V gene, CDR1 is ENHRY and CDR2 is SYGVKD. The CDR3 has 14 residues. V was trimmed by 0 bases and J by 6 bases, leaving 8 bases between them. CDR3 residues: CAISESGGSGELFF. The CDR3 nucleotides are TGTGCCATCAGTGAGTCGGGCGGCTCCGGGGAGCTGTTTTTT.

DNA for the CDR3: TGTGCCACCAGCATCACCGGCGCGCAGTATTTT. It codes for CATSITGAQYF. The V gene is TRBV15, the J gene TRBJ2-3; D uncertain. Germline-derived CDR1 and CDR2 are LNHNV and YYDKDF (reference sequence). Trimming removed 4 bases at V and 10 bases at J, with 9 bases between. This CDR3 has 11 amino acids.

This clonotype occurred a few times. This chain joins TRBV6-1 and TRBJ2-1; 8 nucleotides align to TRBD1. This CDR3 spans 15 amino acids. V lost 7 bases, J lost 4 bases, and 9 bases stayed unmatched. Looked up from germline, CDR1 is MNHNS and CDR2 is SASEGT. CDR3 coding DNA: TGTGCCAGCACCCAAGGACAGGGATATTACAATGAGCAGTTCTTC. Translated, it gives CASTQGQGYYNEQFF.

This clonotype was seen more than once but under ten times. The rearrangement joins TRBV29-1 to TRBJ2-1; D is possibly TRBD2 (6 bases). V dropped 0 bases and J dropped 9 bases, with 6 bases sitting between them. The CDR3 extends over 11 amino acids. Germline V CDR1 and CDR2: SQVTM, ANQGSEA. The CDR3 sequence: CSVEEGGEQFF. The CDR3 DNA is TGCAGCGTTGAAGAGGGAGGTGAGCAGTTCTTC.

This clonotype has ten or more counts. The genes are TRBV12-3 or TRBV12-4 and TRBJ2-5; TRBD1 matches 9 bases. V was clipped by 3 bases and J by 4 bases; unmatched bases: 12. The CDR3 has 17 residues. The CDR3 sequence: CASSLGHRGLVGETQYF. In nucleotides, the CDR3 is TGTGCCAGCAGTTTGGGTCACAGGGGGCTGGTGGGAGAGACCCAGTACTTC.

This clonotype was observed many times. V usage is TRBV6-1 and J usage is TRBJ2-3; TRBD1 matches at 10 bases. CDR1 and CDR2 (germline): MNHNS, SASEGT. The J segment lost 0 bases and the V segment lost 6 bases, leaving 3 bases of the junction unmatched. The CDR3 loop spans 15 amino acids. The CDR3 DNA follows: TGTGCCAGCAGGGGACAGGGGTTGAGCACAGATACGCAGTATTTT. Its protein is CASRGQGLSTDTQYF.

V usage is TRBV27 and J usage is TRBJ1-2, with a possible D match to TRBD1 (5 bases). The V gene lost 3 bases and the J gene lost 8 bases, with 13 bases spanning the gap. The CDR3 has 13 amino acids. From germline, CDR1 is MNHEY and CDR2 SMNVEV (reference sequence). The CDR3 bases are TGTGCCAGCAGTTTGTCCAGGGTAAACGGCTACACCTTC. This gives the protein CASSLSRVNGYTF.

This clonotype occurred a few times. This CDR3 reads CASSVGEGGMYGYTF. DNA of the CDR3: TGTGCCAGCAGCGTAGGCGAAGGGGGAATGTATGGCTACACCTTC. This chain links TRBV9 with TRBJ1-2; perhaps TRBD1 as D (6 bases). CDR1 is SGDLS and CDR2 is YYNGEE in the germline V gene. Trimming cost V 0 bases and J 5 bases, with 14 bases left between them. This CDR3 has 15 amino acids.

This sequence joins TRBV14 and TRBJ1-2; D is unclear. Germline CDR1 reads SGHDN; CDR2 reads FVKESK. Trimming cost V 0 bases and J 3 bases, with 8 bases left between them. The CDR3 totals 14 residues. This CDR3 is CASSQDSQDYGYTF. CDR3 in DNA: TGTGCCAGCAGCCAAGATTCCCAGGACTATGGCTACACCTTC.

The J gene is TRBJ2-2, the V gene TRBV10-2, with 9 bases identical to TRBD2. The germline V gene has CDR1 WSHSY and CDR2 SAAADI. The trim removed 3 bases at V and 6 bases at J, leaving 11 bases unmatched. The CDR3 consists of 17 residues. The CDR3 sequence: CASSDILSGGLAGELFF. DNA of the CDR3: TGCGCCAGCAGTGATATCCTTAGCGGGGGATTGGCCGGGGAGCTGTTTTTT.

This clonotype was detected ten times or more. V usage is TRBV12-3 or TRBV12-4 and J usage is TRBJ2-1; perhaps TRBD2 as D (5 bases). The CDR3 spans 15 residues. The V gene lost 6 bases and the J gene lost 1 base, with 13 bases spanning the gap. CDR3 region: CASRFRSGSYNEQFF. The CDR3 bases are TGTGCCAGCAGGTTTAGGAGCGGTTCCTACAATGAGCAGTTCTTC.

This clonotype has at least ten counts. The rearrangement links TRBV18 to TRBJ2-3; 8 nucleotides line up with TRBD2. The CDR3 runs to 16 residues. V lost 3 bases, J lost 1 base, and 6 bases stayed unmatched. Germline V gene sequence: CDR1 KGHSH, CDR2 LQKENI. CDR3 in amino acids: CASSPQGLGGTDTQYF. In nucleotides, the CDR3 is TGTGCCAGCTCACCCCAGGGACTAGGTGGCACAGATACGCAGTATTTT. Full variable domain (outside the CDR3, taken from reference TRBV18 and TRBJ2-3): NAGVMQNPRHLVRRRGQEARLRCSPMKGHSHVYWYRQLPEEGLKFMVYLQKENIIDESGMPKERFSAEFPKEGPSILRIQQVVRGDSAAYFCASSPQGLGGTDTQYFGPGTRLTVL.

The chain uses TRBV20-1 and TRBJ2-2, with 9 nucleotides matching TRBD1. The CDR3 totals 14 residues. From germline, CDR1 is DFQATT and CDR2 SNEGSKA (reference sequence). V lost 6 bases and J lost 7; bases outside the gene matches: 9. Here the CDR3 reads CSATRQGEGGELFF. CDR3 in DNA: TGCAGTGCAACAAGACAGGGGGAGGGCGGGGAGCTGTTTTTT.

This clonotype was found many times. The chain carries TRBV27 and TRBJ1-5; possibly TRBD1 for D (6 bases). Trimming shortened V by 5 bases and J by 3 bases, and 14 bases separated the two germline ends. This CDR3 is built from 15 residues. Germline CDR1 reads MNHEY; CDR2 reads SMNVEV (reference sequence). The CDR3 reads CASSLRYRDNQPQHF. CDR3 sequence (DNA): TGTGCCAGCAGTCTAAGATACAGGGACAATCAGCCCCAGCATTTT.

Ten or more counts support this clonotype. CDR3 protein: CSARDRSFSYEQYF. The CDR3 DNA is TGCAGTGCTAGAGATAGGTCGTTTTCCTACGAGCAGTACTTC. The chain recombines TRBV20-1 with TRBJ2-7; D is undetermined. The V end was cut by 0 bases, the J end by 1 base, with 10 bases between. The CDR3 is made up of 14 amino acids. Germline V gene sequence: CDR1 DFQATT, CDR2 SNEGSKA (reference sequence).

This clonotype was seen repeatedly, ten times or more. The junction and the germline gene differ at one end; a read error may be behind it. This chain links TRBV20-1 with TRBJ1-1; D not resolved. CDR1 is DFQATT, CDR2 SNEGSKA, per germline (reference sequence). CDR3 length equals 14 residues. CDR3 sequence: CSARDRKWNPEAFF. CDR3 DNA sequence: TGCAGTGCTAGAGATAGGAAGTGGAACCCTGAAGCTTTCTTT.

This clonotype occurred many times. This chain connects TRBV30 to TRBJ2-1; D gene uncertain. Per the germline V gene, CDR1 is GTSNPN and CDR2 is SVGIG (reference sequence). The CDR3 length is 9 residues. CDR3 nucleotides: TGTGGGAGCTACAATGAGCAGTTCTTC. Translated, it gives CGSYNEQFF.

This sequence joins TRBV6-1 and TRBJ2-7; 10 bases fit TRBD2. The end of the DNA is better explained by TRBJ2-1, so the J call may be wrong. Germline-derived CDR1 and CDR2 are MNHNS and SASEGT. The CDR3 covers 14 residues. CDR3 protein: CASGSGRKTYEQFF. CDR3 bases: TGTGCCAGTGGTAGCGGGAGGAAAACCTACGAGCAGTTCTTC.

The sample holds many counts of this clonotype. V is TRBV2 and J is TRBJ1-4; 7 nucleotides align to TRBD1. CDR3 length: 15 residues. CDR1 and CDR2 (germline): SNHLY, FYNNEI. Trimming removed 5 bases from V and 6 bases from J; junction bases left unmatched: 9. The CDR3 protein is CASSRQGARDEKLFF. DNA for the CDR3: TGTGCCAGCAGTCGACAGGGTGCGAGGGATGAAAAACTGTTTTTT.

The table lists this clonotype with many counts. V and J are TRBV10-3 and TRBJ2-1; 9 nucleotides match TRBD2. V gave up 8 bases and J gave up 5 bases; unmatched junction bases: 4. From germline, CDR1 is ENHRY and CDR2 SYGVKD. This CDR3 contains 13 residues. The CDR3: CAIGTSRDNEQFF. The DNA for the CDR3 is TGTGCCATCGGGACTAGCAGGGACAATGAGCAGTTCTTC.

The chain joins TRBV7-2 to TRBJ2-5; 8 nucleotides agree with TRBD2. V shed 5 bases and J 0 bases; nucleotides not matched to a gene: 8. Germline V lookup: CDR1 SGHTA, CDR2 FQGNSA. The CDR3 is 16 residues long. The CDR3 here is CASSPPSRGDQETQYF. The CDR3 DNA reads TGTGCCAGCAGCCCCCCCTCGCGGGGGGACCAAGAGACCCAGTACTTC.

Comments on this clonotype: This may stem from a read error, because a much larger clone lies one nucleotide away. This chain connects TRBV11-3 to TRBJ2-1, with D possibly being TRBD1 or TRBD2 (5 bases each). Deletions cut 5 bases from V and 12 bases from J, with 20 bases between. This CDR3 is 14 amino acids long. Germline V gives CDR1 SGHNT, CDR2 YENEEA. In nucleotides, the CDR3 is TGTGCCAGCAGCCCACGGGACGGGAACGATGGGCAGTTCTTC. Its translation is CASSPRDGNDGQFF. Together with reference TRBV11-3 and TRBJ2-1, the CDR3 gives the full variable domain: EAGVVQSPRYKIIEKKQPVAFWCNPISGHNTLYWYLQNLGQGPELLIRYENEEAVDDSQLPKDRFSAERLKGVDSTLKIQPAELGDSAVYLCASSPRDGNDGQFFGPGTRLTVL.

With respect to this clonotype: This may be a read error: a much more frequent sequence differs by one nucleotide. This chain links TRBV20-1 with TRBJ2-7; no clear D. CDR3 size: 13 residues. CDR1 is DFQATT and CDR2 is SNEGSKA in the germline V gene (reference sequence). V was trimmed by 0 bases and J by 6 bases, leaving 12 bases between them. In DNA, the CDR3 is TGCAGTGCTAGAGACGGCGTGGAGCTCGAGCAGTACGTC. Translating it yields CSARDGVELEQYV.

This clonotype was counted only a few times. This sequence joins TRBV7-9 and TRBJ2-1, with 7 nucleotides matching TRBD2. Germline loops: CDR1 SEHNR, CDR2 FQNEAQ (reference sequence). This CDR3 has 15 residues. V lost 0 bases to trimming and J lost 7 bases; unmatched junction nucleotides: 6. The CDR3 loop reads CASSLARTRNNEQFF. DNA of the CDR3: TGTGCCAGCAGCTTAGCGAGGACTAGAAATAATGAGCAGTTCTTC. The full variable domain, its missing parts supplied by reference TRBV7-9 and TRBJ2-1, is DTGVSQNPRHKITKRGQNVTFRCDPISEHNRLYWYRQTLGQGPEFLTYFQNEAQLEKSRLLSDRFSAERPKGSFSTLEIQRTEQGDSAMYLCASSLARTRNNEQFFGPGTRLTVL.

In this sample, this clonotype turned up a few times. Here the CDR3 DNA reads TGTGCCAGCAGTTACTCAAGACAGGGCCGGGCCACAGATACGCAGTATTTT. Protein product: CASSYSRQGRATDTQYF. V usage is TRBV6-5 and J usage is TRBJ2-3, with TRBD1 matching 7 bases. The germline CDR1 and CDR2 sequences are MNHEY and SVGAGI. The CDR3 sequence is 17 residues long. Trimming cost V 0 bases and J 2 bases; bases outside gene matches: 8.